This T cell receptor beta chain came from a study of CD8 T cells in Susac syndrome. RNA, at roughly 0.45 to 1 ug, was reverse transcribed with random hexamers. Amplification of the TCR beta CDR3 was carried out by immunoSEQ multiplex PCR, which spanned a total of 54 Vbeta and 13 Jbeta segments. MiXCR was run by TCRdb on the immunoSEQ multiplex PCR reads, yielding one entry per CDR3 protein. The data show tens of thousands of distinct CDR3 sequences, with about 94% seen just once and about 0.25% held by the top ten. V shed 5 bases and J shed 6 bases, with 14 bases lying between them. The CDR3 is made up of 13 amino acids. Germline V gene sequence: CDR1 LNHDA, CDR2 SQIVND (reference sequence). TCR beta sequencing was performed on blood CD8+ and CD4+ T cells. Controls comprised healthy donors matched for age and sex. FACS was used to enrich TEMRA cells, whereas the CD8+ and CD4+ T cells were obtained by negative isolation.

The sequenced sample was CD8+ T cells from PBMCs. The TCR was taken from a human donor in good health. This chain joins TRBV19 and TRBJ2-7; D gene ambiguous. The CDR3: CASSPTDHLEQYV. The CDR3 DNA reads TGTGCCAGTAGTCCCACGGACCACCTCGAGCAGTACGTC.